One T cell receptor beta chain is described in this entry. The antigen is not known. Germline V lookup: CDR1 GTSNPN, CDR2 SVGIG (reference sequence). The CDR3 runs to 14 residues. Trimming pared 4 bases from V and 5 bases from J, leaving 16 bases between. The data stem from a study of cytomegalovirus exposure and HLA in healthy donors. The overall study: The roughly 110 validation repertoires were reported in a later analysis to have been generated on the same platform as the approximately 700 first-cohort repertoires. Study-level findings and limits: With high specificity and sensitivity, the classifier reportedly diagnosed cytomegalovirus status. The study labeled roughly 160 TCR beta chains cytomegalovirus-associated.

Using immunoSEQ multiplex PCR, the repertoire was profiled, and TCRdb retains in-frame clones only, with some absent. Among some 170,000 clones listed, roughly nine tenths were seen once. The sequenced material came from PBMCs. The rearrangement links TRBV30 to TRBJ2-3; maybe TRBD2 (7 bases). This TCR derives from a man younger than 35 in good health and CMV-seropositive. CDR3 coding DNA: TGTGCCTGGAACATTGGGGGGGGCGTAGATACGCAGTATTTT. Translation: CAWNIGGGVDTQYF. Drawing the rest from reference TRBV30 and TRBJ2-3, the complete variable domain is SQTIHQWPATLVQPVGSPLSLECTVEGTSNPNLYWYRQAAGRGLQLLFYSVGIGQISSEVPQNLSASRPQDRQFILSSKKLLLSDSGFYLCAWNIGGGVDTQYFGPGTRLTVL.